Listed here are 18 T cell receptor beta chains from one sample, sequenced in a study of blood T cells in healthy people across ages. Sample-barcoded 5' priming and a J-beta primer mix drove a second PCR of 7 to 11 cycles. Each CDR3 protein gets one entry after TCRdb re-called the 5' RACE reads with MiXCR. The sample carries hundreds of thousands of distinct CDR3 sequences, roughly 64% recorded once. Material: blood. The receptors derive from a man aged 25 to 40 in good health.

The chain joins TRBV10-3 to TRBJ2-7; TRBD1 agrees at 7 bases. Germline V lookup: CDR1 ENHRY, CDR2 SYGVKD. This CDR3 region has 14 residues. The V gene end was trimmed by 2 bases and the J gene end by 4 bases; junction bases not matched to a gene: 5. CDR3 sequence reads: CAISEGARGYEQYF. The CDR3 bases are TGTGCCATCAGTGAGGGTGCCAGGGGGTACGAGCAGTACTTC.

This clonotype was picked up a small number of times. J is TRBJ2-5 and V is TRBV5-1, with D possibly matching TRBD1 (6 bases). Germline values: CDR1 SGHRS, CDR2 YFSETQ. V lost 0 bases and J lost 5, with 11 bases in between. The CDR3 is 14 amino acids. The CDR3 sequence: CASSLGQGKETQYF. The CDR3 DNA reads TGCGCCAGCAGCTTGGGCCAGGGGAAGGAGACCCAGTACTTC.

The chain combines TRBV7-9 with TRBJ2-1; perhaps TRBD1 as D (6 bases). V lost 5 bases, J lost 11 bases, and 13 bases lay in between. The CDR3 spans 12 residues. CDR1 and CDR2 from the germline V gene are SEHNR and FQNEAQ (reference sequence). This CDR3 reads CASSSDRIKQFF. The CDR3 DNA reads TGTGCCAGCAGCAGTGACAGGATCAAGCAGTTCTTC.

DNA for the CDR3: TGTGCCAGCGGGAACAGGGGGCGAACCTATGGCTACACCTTC. Its protein is CASGNRGRTYGYTF. This chain connects TRBV6-1 to TRBJ1-2; 9 bases align to TRBD1. Germline V gives CDR1 MNHNS, CDR2 SASEGT. The CDR3 length is 14 residues. Trimming at V came to 8 bases and at J to 4 bases, leaving 8 bases not matched to a gene.

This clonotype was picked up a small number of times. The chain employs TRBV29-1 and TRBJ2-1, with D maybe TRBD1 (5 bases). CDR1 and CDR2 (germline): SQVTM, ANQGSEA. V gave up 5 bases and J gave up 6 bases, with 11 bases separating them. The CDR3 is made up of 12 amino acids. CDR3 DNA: TGCAGCGTTCAGGGTTTTGGCAATGAGCAGTTCTTC. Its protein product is CSVQGFGNEQFF.

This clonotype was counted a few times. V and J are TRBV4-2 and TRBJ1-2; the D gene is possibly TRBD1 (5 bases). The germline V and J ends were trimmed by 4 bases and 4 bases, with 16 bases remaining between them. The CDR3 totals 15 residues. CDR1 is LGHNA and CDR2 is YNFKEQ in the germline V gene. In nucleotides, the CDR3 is TGTGCCAGCAGCCCCGGGGGGATACTCGGCTATGGCTACACCTTC. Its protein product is CASSPGGILGYGYTF.

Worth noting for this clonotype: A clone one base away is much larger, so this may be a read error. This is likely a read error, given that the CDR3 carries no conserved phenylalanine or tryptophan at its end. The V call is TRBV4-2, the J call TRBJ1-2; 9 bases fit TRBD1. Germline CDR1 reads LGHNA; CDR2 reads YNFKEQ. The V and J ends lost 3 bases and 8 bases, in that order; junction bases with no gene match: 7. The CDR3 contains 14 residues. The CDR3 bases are TGTGCCAGCAGCCAGAGGGGGGACAGGGCGGGCTACACCATC. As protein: CASSQRGDRAGYTI.

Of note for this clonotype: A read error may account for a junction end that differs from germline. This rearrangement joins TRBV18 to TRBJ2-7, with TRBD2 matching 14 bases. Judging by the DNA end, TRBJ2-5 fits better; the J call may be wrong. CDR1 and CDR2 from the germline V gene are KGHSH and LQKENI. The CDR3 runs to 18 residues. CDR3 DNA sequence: TGTGCCAGATCACCATCTGAGACTAGCGGGGGGGCCGTTGAGACCCAGTACTTC. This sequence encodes CARSPSETSGGAVETQYF.

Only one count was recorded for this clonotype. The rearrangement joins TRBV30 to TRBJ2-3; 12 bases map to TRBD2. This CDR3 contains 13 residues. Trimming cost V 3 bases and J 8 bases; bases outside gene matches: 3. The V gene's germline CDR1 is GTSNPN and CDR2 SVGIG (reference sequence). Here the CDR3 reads CAWRTSGSSTQYF. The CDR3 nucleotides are TGTGCCTGGAGGACTAGCGGGAGCAGTACGCAGTATTTT.

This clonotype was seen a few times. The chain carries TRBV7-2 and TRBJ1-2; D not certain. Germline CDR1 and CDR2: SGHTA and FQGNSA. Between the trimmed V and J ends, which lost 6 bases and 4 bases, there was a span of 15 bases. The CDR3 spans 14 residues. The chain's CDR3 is CASSSPGFSYGYTF. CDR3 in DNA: TGTGCCAGCAGTTCCCCAGGTTTTAGCTATGGCTACACCTTC.

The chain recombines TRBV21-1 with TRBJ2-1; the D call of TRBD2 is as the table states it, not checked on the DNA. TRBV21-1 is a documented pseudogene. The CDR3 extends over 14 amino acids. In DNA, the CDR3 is TGTGCCAGCAGCAAAGACCCCAGGCGGGATGAGCAGTTCTTC. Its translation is CASSKDPRRDEQFF.

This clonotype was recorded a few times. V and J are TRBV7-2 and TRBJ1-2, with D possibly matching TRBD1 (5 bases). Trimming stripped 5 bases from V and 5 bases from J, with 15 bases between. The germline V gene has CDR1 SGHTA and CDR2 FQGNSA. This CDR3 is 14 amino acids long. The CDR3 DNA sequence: TGTGCCAGCAGCACCGCGGACGCAGGGTATGGCTACACCTTC. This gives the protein CASSTADAGYGYTF.

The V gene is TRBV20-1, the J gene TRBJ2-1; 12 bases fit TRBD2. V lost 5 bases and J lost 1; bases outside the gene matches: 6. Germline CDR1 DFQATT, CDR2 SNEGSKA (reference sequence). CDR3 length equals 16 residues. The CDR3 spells CSASGLAGRSYNEQFF. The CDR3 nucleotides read TGCAGTGCTTCCGGACTAGCGGGGAGGTCCTACAATGAGCAGTTCTTC.

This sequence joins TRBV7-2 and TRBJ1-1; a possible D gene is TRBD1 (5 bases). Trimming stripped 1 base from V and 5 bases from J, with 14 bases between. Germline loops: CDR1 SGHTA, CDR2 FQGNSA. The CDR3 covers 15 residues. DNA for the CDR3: TGTGCCAGCAGCTTAGTTGGGGGAGGAAAGACTGAAGCTTTCTTT. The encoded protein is CASSLVGGGKTEAFF. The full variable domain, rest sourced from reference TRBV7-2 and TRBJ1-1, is GAGVSQSPSNKVTEKGKDVELRCDPISGHTALYWYRQSLGQGLEFLIYFQGNSAPDKSGLPSDRFSAERTGGSVSTLTIQRTQQEDSAVYLCASSLVGGGKTEAFFGQGTRLTVV.

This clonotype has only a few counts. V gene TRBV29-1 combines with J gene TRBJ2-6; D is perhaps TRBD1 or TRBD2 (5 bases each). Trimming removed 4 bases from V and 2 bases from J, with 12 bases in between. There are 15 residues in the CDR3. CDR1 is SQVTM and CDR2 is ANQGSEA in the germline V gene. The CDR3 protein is CSVAVSGPGANVLTF. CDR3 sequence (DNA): TGCAGCGTTGCGGTATCGGGACCTGGGGCCAACGTCCTGACTTTC.

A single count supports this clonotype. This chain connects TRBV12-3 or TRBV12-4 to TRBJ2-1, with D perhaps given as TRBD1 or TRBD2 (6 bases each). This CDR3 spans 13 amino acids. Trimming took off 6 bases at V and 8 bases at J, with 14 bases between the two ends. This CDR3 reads CASRSEGGYEQFF. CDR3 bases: TGTGCCAGCAGAAGCGAAGGGGGGTATGAGCAGTTCTTC.

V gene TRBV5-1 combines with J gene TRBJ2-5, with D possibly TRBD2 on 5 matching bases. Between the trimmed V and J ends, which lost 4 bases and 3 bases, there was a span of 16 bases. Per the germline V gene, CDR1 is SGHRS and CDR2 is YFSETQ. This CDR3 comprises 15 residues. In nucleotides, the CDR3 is TGCGCCAGCAGCCGAGGATCAGGAGCGGAAGAGACCCAGTACTTC. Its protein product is CASSRGSGAEETQYF. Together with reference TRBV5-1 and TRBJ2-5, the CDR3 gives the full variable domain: KAGVTQTPRYLIKTRGQQVTLSCSPISGHRSVSWYQQTPGQGLQFLFEYFSETQRNKGNFPGRFSGRQFSNSRSEMNVSTLELGDSALYLCASSRGSGAEETQYFGPGTRLLVL.

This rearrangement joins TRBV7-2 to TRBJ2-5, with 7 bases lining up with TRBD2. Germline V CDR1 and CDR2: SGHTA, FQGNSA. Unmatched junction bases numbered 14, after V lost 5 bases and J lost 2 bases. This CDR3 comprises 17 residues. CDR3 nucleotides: TGTGCCAGCAGCCCCCTTCGGAGCGGGGCTAGTCAAGAGACCCAGTACTTC. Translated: CASSPLRSGASQETQYF.